This TCR beta chain was recorded in a study of T cells in Graves' hyperthyroidism and ophthalmopathy. The CDR3 is made up of 15 amino acids. V shed 9 bases, J shed 6 bases, and the junction held 9 bases outside the gene matches. Germline CDR1 SNHLY, CDR2 FYNNEI. This clonotype was seen ten or more times. Amplified regions were TCR beta CDR3 sequences from RNA transcripts. In the first-round RT-PCR of the TCR CDR3, the HTBI primer set was used. TCRdb re-called the multiplex PCR reads through MiXCR, storing one row per CDR3 protein. The sample comprises approximately 530,000 distinct CDR3 sequences, approximately 16% of which are singletons, and 15% to 20% rests with the top ten.

The chain carries TRBV2 and TRBJ2-3; 13 positions match TRBD2. Sequencing used blood. The sequence derives from a woman aged 18-29 years with Graves' hyperthyroidism. The CDR3 DNA follows: TGTGCCAGTCGGGAGACTAGCGGGGGGAAGGATACGCAGTATTTT. This encodes CASRETSGGKDTQYF.